These T cell receptor beta chains were read from a single sample in a study of T cell repertoires in cytomegalovirus infection. TCRdb re-analysed the reads in MiXCR, keeping a single row per CDR3 protein. The sample carries 180,000 or so distinct CDR3 sequences, 15% to 20% recorded once. Sequenced: CD8+ T cells from PBMCs. These receptors all come from a human donor in good health (CMV status not recorded). Some clones in this sample may be carry-over from other donors' samples. The CDR3 runs from the conserved cysteine through the conserved F or W. The D gene is left open where the match is weak. Clone size is shown for a subset of rows, as once, few, many or a class of expanded clone.

>few|TRBJ1-5|-|TRBV7-2
TGTGCCAGCAGCTCCTTGGACATATGGCATCAGCCCCAGCATTTT
CASSSLDIWHQPQHF
>-|TRBJ2-5|-|TRBV2
TGTGCCAGCAGTGAAGGTGGGCGTGGAGAGACCCAGTACTTC
CASSEGGRGETQYF
>many|TRBJ2-5|TRBD2|TRBV4-1
TGCGCCAGCAGTACTAGCGGGGGAGTTTACCAAGAGACCCAGTACTTC
CASSTSGGVYQETQYF
>-|TRBJ2-7|TRBD1|TRBV6-6
TGTGCCAGCAGGCTAGACAGGGCCTGGTCCTACGAGCAGTACTTC
CASRLDRAWSYEQYF
>-|TRBJ2-2|-|TRBV7-6
TGTGCCAGCAGCTGGGGGCCGAACACCGGGGAGCTGTTTTTT
CASSWGPNTGELFF
>few|TRBJ2-3|-|TRBV6-2/TRBV6-3
TGTGCCAGCAGTCCGCTACCCCCCCGCACAGATACGCAGTATTTT
CASSPLPPRTDTQYF
>-|TRBJ2-1|TRBD1|TRBV7-2
TGTGCCAGCAGCTTAGTGATAGTTTGGGACAGGGTGGACAATGAGCAGTTCTTC
CASSLVIVWDRVDNEQFF
>-|TRBJ1-1|TRBD1|TRBV7-8
TGTGCCAGCAGCTCGTCGGACAGGGTGTGGGCTGAAGCTTTCTTT
CASSSSDRVWAEAFF
>-|TRBJ2-5|-|TRBV6-5
TGTGCCAGCAGTTACGAAGTTCAGGGGCTAGGAGAGACCCAGTACTTC
CASSYEVQGLGETQYF
>-|TRBJ2-2|-|TRBV7-2
TGTGCCAGCAGCAAAGACACGGGAGTTACCGGGGAGCTGTTTTTT
CASSKDTGVTGELFF
>few|TRBJ1-2|-|TRBV7-9
TGTGCCAGCAGCTTAGGACAGTCTCATGGCTACACCTTC
CASSLGQSHGYTF
>few|TRBJ2-5|-|TRBV25-1
TGTGCCAGCAGACAGACGACCCAGTACTTC
CASRQTTQYF
>-|TRBJ1-1|TRBD1|TRBV5-4
TGTGCCAGCAGCTCCGGGACAGCTCTAGTCACTGAAGCTTTCTTT
CASSSGTALVTEAFF
>-|TRBJ1-6|TRBD1|TRBV2
TGTGCCAGCAGTGGACAGGGGCCTAGCTCCTATAATTCACCCCTCCACTTT
CASSGQGPSSYNSPLHF
>-|TRBJ2-3|-|TRBV7-8
TGTGCCAGCAGCTCTCGTCTCACAGATACGCAGTATTTT
CASSSRLTDTQYF
>-|TRBJ1-5|-|TRBV7-8
TGTGCCAGCAGCGCCCGAGGGGGAAGCAATCAGCCCCAGCATTTT
CASSARGGSNQPQHF
>few|TRBJ1-2|TRBD1|TRBV12-3/TRBV12-4
TGTGCCAGCAGTTTTGACAGGGATCATATGTGGCGGTACACCTTC
CASSFDRDHMWRYTF
>-|TRBJ2-1|TRBD2|TRBV6-2/TRBV6-3
TGTGCCAGCAGTTACCCCCTTCTAGCGGGGTACGAGAATGAGCAGTTCTTC
CASSYPLLAGYENEQFF
>-|TRBJ2-7|-|TRBV28
TGTGCCAGCAGTTTAACAGGATGGGGCGACGAGCAGTACTTC
CASSLTGWGDEQYF
>-|TRBJ1-2|TRBD1|TRBV6-5
TGTGCCAGCAGTCACGACAGGGGCGACTATGGCTACACCTTC
CASSHDRGDYGYTF
>few|TRBJ2-1|TRBD2|TRBV4-1
TGCGCCAGCAGCCTTCACGGGGCTAGCGGGGGATTATACAATGAGCAGTTCTTC
CASSLHGASGGLYNEQFF
>-|TRBJ2-7|TRBD1|TRBV24-1
TGTGCCACCAGTGATCCAGGACAGGGGAGCACCGAGCAGTACTTC
CATSDPGQGSTEQYF
>-|TRBJ1-1|-|TRBV6-2/TRBV6-3
TGTGCCAGCATGGGCTTAAGTGATCCGAACACTGAAGCTTTCTTT
CASMGLSDPNTEAFF
>many|TRBJ2-7|-|TRBV12-3/TRBV12-4
TGTGCCAGCAGTTTGGTCAGTACCTACGAGCAGTACTTC
CASSLVSTYEQYF
>few|TRBJ2-7|-|TRBV27
TGTGCCAGCAGTCTGACCTTCGGGGACCGTGGCTACGAGCAGTACTTC
CASSLTFGDRGYEQYF
>-|TRBJ1-4|TRBD1|TRBV7-6
TGTGCCAGCAGCGCTGACAGGGGATATGAAAAACTGTTTTTT
CASSADRGYEKLFF
>-|TRBJ1-1|TRBD1|TRBV9
TGTGCCAGCAGCGTTGAAGGGACAGGGGGATTGAACACTGAAGCTTTCTTT
CASSVEGTGGLNTEAFF